This T cell receptor (beta chain) was identified during a study of T cells in women clearing cervical HPV infection listed by TCRdb under 2018. About the investigation overall: The cases were some 26 women with histologically confirmed HPV16-related CIN3 or worse, and 2 of those women had invasive cancers. For cases, the median interval between lesion detection and blood sampling was about 160 days, with an interquartile range of roughly 90 to 230 days. Case blood was taken at the visit when the lesion was first identified, whereas control blood was taken when infection was no longer detected. Controls were 25 women whose single incident HPV16 infection cleared within 12 months without precancer or cancer developing. HLA typing was available for only a few women, so HLA type could not be excluded as a confounder. Median age was approximately 30 years in cases versus roughly 37 in controls, and baseline characteristics did not differ significantly. The parent cohort enrolled roughly 9,600 women aged 18 or older in Guanacaste, Costa Rica, during about 1992 to 1995 and followed them for less than 9 years. Cases and controls were matched on age within five years and on year of sample collection. Nested within Costa Rica's Guanacaste HPV Natural History Study, an exploratory proof-of-principle case-control study compared TCR repertoires across cervical HPV16 outcomes. Quality controls consisted of five blinded duplicates per group, for a total of roughly 60 samples made up of approximately 50 participants and some 10 replicates. Summary of the overall study and its limitations: The cross-sectional design could not show whether the associations came before the infection or were a result of it, and neither effector/memory subsets nor HPV-specific T cells were isolated. Random forest classifiers that combined richness and V gene abundances separated cases from controls with an estimated AUC of around 0.84. Cases had lower TRBV6-7 relative abundance than controls (about 0.1% versus 0.15%; Bonferroni P = 0.0008). TCR repertoire richness was significantly higher in CIN3+ cases than in controls across sequencing depths, while evenness did not differ. Because T-cell numbers per sample were unknown, differences in richness could reflect varying T-cell content rather than repertoire biology.

Including the terminal cysteine and phenylalanine, the CDR3 comprises 14 residues. Of the CDR3's DNA, 33 bases were read; they are in frame from base 1. In the germline V gene (reference sequence), CDR1 corresponds to SEHNR and CDR2 to FQNEAQ. Trimming removed 5 bases from V and 0 bases from J; the gene matches leave 2 bases unexplained. Every participant had a single incident cervical HPV16 infection, and women with prevalent HPV16 infections were excluded. Cervical HPV DNA was detected by MY09/MY11 PCR and genotyped by dot-blot hybridization. Roughly 16 mL of heparinized blood were centrifuged, and the buffy coat was split into aliquots, frozen at -30 degrees C, and then kept at -80 degrees C. QIAGEN kits were used to extract genomic DNA from the buffy coat specimens. TCR beta CDR3 regions were amplified by multiplex PCR from an average of around 1,200 ng genomic DNA per sample using the immunoSEQ assay. Primer bias was corrected in the assay by using a complete synthetic TCR repertoire to establish an amplification baseline. The amplicons were sequenced using the Illumina platform. Under the source paper's analysis protocol: Sequences were error-corrected by clustering with frequency ratios and a modified nearest-neighbor algorithm and were then analyzed in the immunoSEQ Analyzer with IMGT gene definitions. At each rarefaction depth, TCR richness and evenness were averaged across 20 rarefaction repeats, and any sample with fewer sequences than the depth was left out. Wilcoxon rank sum tests with FDR correction were used to compare relative abundances of V, D and J genes between the groups. Blinded duplicates gave an intraclass correlation of around 95% for TCR richness and an average of around 76% across over 65 gene segments. Entries here come from immuneACCESS through TCRdb and include only in-frame sequences with V and J called. Some clones fail to appear in such tables; in the studies checked, an unresolved V gene covers under half of the shortfall, and the cause of the remainder is unknown. V, J and clone size were drawn from that table, and D and trimming were deduced from the DNA. The data table for this sample lists about 27,000 clones. The ten largest clones add up to 22% of the sample.

Points on this clone: Its antigen has not been determined. The CDR3 is cut off 3 residues early in the read; its end comes from the germline J gene.

Sequenced material: blood buffy coat. The TCR sequence derives from a woman aged 18 to 75 with a cervical HPV16 infection that either progressed to CIN3+ or cleared (not recorded which). The V and J genes are TRBV7-9 and TRBJ1-1; 8 junctional bases match TRBD1. The CDR3 sequence is CASSATGVNTEAFF. The CDR3 bases that were read are TGTGCCAGCAGCGCGACAGGGGTGAACACTGAA.